This T cell receptor (beta chain) was sequenced in a study of response to subunit inactivated influenza vaccine (dated by TCRdb to 2017 to 2018). Study-wide context: Deep quantitative T cell receptor repertoire profiling was used in the study to track responses to a trivalent subunit inactivated influenza vaccine. General conclusions and limits of the study: The authors suggested that each seasonal influenza vaccination may recruit only a limited number of new T cells.

Library preparation used RT-PCR. The data were produced on an Illumina HiSeq 2500. TCRdb trimmed public reads at Q25 via fastp, called clones via MiXCR and kept in-frame beta chains. Every distinct CDR3 protein forms one entry, paired with its most common genes and DNA. The sample table contains hundreds of thousands of distinct CDR3 sequences; only one count was recorded for about 11% of them. The ten largest account for 11% of the sample. V drops 6 bases and J drops 12 bases, leaving 14 bases in between. There are 11 amino acids in the CDR3, from cysteine to phenylalanine inclusive. Just the 33-base CDR3 DNA is kept, in frame starting at base 1. The CDR1 and CDR2 encoded by the germline V gene (reference sequence) are LNHDA and SQIVND. Comment on this clonotype: It lacks a known antigen. No base quality information exists; no much larger clone differs at one position.

These data were also filed under a second study, of T cells expressing NK-cell markers. The second investigation adds: The TCR beta cDNA libraries were made using 5'RACE template switching, a step that added both a universal primer site and unique molecular identifiers. Fewer than ten donors provided sorted CD3+CD56+NKG2C+, CD3+CD56+NKG2C- and CD3+CD56-NKG2C+ T-cell subsets, whose TCR beta-chain repertoires were profiled. Seven of the eight sequenced donors were HCMV-seropositive and one was HCMV-seronegative. In several experiments an anti-gammadeltaTCR antibody was added to restrict sorting to alphabetaTCR-expressing T cells. In five to seven donors, the dominant CD3+CD56+NKG2C+ clonotypes were among the top 10 CD8+ clonotypes and accounted for about 1.0-7.0% of CD8+ T cells. Those dominant clonotypes were again the most abundant among CD3+CD56-NKG2C+ cells in a few donors, at roughly 25-65%. Whether the expanded NKG2C-expressing T cell clones were specific for HCMV antigens was left unclear. The eight sequenced donors were randomly selected healthy volunteers, three men and five women. HCMV serostatus was determined by detecting HCMV-specific IgG in serum with a commercial ELISA kit. Peripheral blood mononuclear cells were isolated from blood by Ficoll density gradient centrifugation. Bulk peripheral blood T-cell repertoires were additionally sequenced from unsorted PBMC for several donors. Synthesis of cDNA was primed from the TCR beta constant segment and was followed by two consecutive PCR amplification steps. The libraries were sequenced on Illumina HiSeq 2000/2500, MiSeq or NextSeq, producing 2 x 150 bp reads. Reads were demultiplexed and grouped by UMI with MIGEC, and clonotypes were assembled and quantified with MiTCR. Only TCR cDNA sequences supported by at least two reads were kept to exclude erroneous sequences. Downstream repertoire analysis used the tcR package, and clonotypes were matched across fractions by CDR3 nucleotide sequence plus V segment. VDJmatch was used to annotate antigen specificity against VDJdb, with one amino acid substitution allowed in CDR3.

The receptor's source is a man aged 50-60 years who received an inactivated influenza vaccine. Donor details come from another sample of the same person, matched by shared clones. The chain links TRBV19 with TRBJ1-1; tentative D gene TRBD1, with 5 bases matching. Specimen: PBMCs from blood, collected on the day of vaccination. The base sequence is TGTGCCAGTAGCTCCCGGGGGAGGCCTTTCTTT. Its translation reads: CASSSRGRPFF.